The 17 T cell receptor beta chains in this list originate from one sample, sequenced in a study of radiotherapy plus CTLA-4 blockade in lung cancer. Some clones are missing from TCRdb's copy, which holds only in-frame ones; the method was immunoSEQ multiplex PCR. This table has roughly 44,000 clones, around nine tenths appearing once. This sample comprised peripheral blood, obtained from a patient treated with radiotherapy plus ipilimumab. All receptors come from a human donor with non-small cell lung cancer whose response to radiotherapy plus ipilimumab could not be evaluated.

Here the CDR3 reads CASSYRDTANTGELFF. CDR3 DNA sequence: TGTGCCAGCAGCTACCGGGACACTGCGAACACCGGGGAGCTGTTTTTT. The genes are TRBV9 and TRBJ2-2, with a possible D match to TRBD1 (6 bases). Trimming removed 4 bases from V and 0 bases from J, with 13 bases in between. Germline-derived CDR1 and CDR2 are SGDLS and YYNGEE. This CDR3 is built from 16 residues.

This clone was seen only a few times. The chain is built from TRBV7-9 and TRBJ1-2; 8 bases line up with TRBD1. The V gene end was trimmed by 5 bases and the J gene end by 0 bases; junction bases not matched to a gene: 8. The CDR3 runs to 16 residues. The germline CDR1 and CDR2 sequences are SEHNR and FQNEAQ (reference sequence). DNA for the CDR3: TGTGCCAGCAGCCCGACGACAGGGGTCACTAACTATGGCTACACCTTC. Its translation: CASSPTTGVTNYGYTF.

This sequence joins TRBV5-1 and TRBJ1-6, with D possibly TRBD1 on 6 matching bases. Germline CDR1 SGHRS, CDR2 YFSETQ. V was clipped by 4 bases and J by 5 bases, with 16 bases between them. The CDR3 length is 16 residues. CDR3 sequence: CASSLDSPKDNSPLHF. The CDR3 DNA follows: TGCGCCAGCAGCCTGGACAGTCCTAAGGATAATTCACCCCTCCACTTT. The complete variable domain, with remaining parts taken from reference TRBV5-1 and TRBJ1-6, reads KAGVTQTPRYLIKTRGQQVTLSCSPISGHRSVSWYQQTPGQGLQFLFEYFSETQRNKGNFPGRFSGRQFSNSRSEMNVSTLELGDSALYLCASSLDSPKDNSPLHFGNGTRLTVT.

The chain carries TRBV7-2 and TRBJ2-5; a possible D gene is TRBD2 (6 bases). The germline V gene encodes CDR1 SGHTA and CDR2 FQGNSA. CDR3 length equals 19 residues. The V and J ends lost 4 bases and 0 bases respectively, with 24 bases between them. CDR3: CASSYGPDYHESYQETQYF. The DNA for the CDR3 is TGTGCCAGCAGCTACGGGCCGGACTACCATGAATCCTACCAAGAGACCCAGTACTTC.

The gene calls are TRBV9 and TRBJ2-7; D might be TRBD2 (6 bases). CDR3 size: 14 residues. V gave up 4 bases and J gave up 6 bases, with 17 bases separating them. Per germline, CDR1 SGDLS and CDR2 YYNGEE. The CDR3 DNA follows: TGTGCCAGCAGCCCCCAAAGAGGAGGGACCGAGCAGTACTTC. It is translated as CASSPQRGGTEQYF.

The chain employs TRBV27 and TRBJ2-3, with D tentatively TRBD1 (6 bases). This CDR3 is 15 amino acids long. Deletions cut 7 bases from V and 2 bases from J, with 16 bases between. The germline CDR1 and CDR2 sequences are MNHEY and SMNVEV (reference sequence). The CDR3 sequence is CASTVDRTYTDTQYF. In DNA, the CDR3 is TGTGCCAGCACCGTAGACAGGACCTACACAGATACGCAGTATTTT.

The chain couples TRBV28 to TRBJ2-3; 11 bases fit TRBD2. V shed 5 bases, J shed 3 bases, and the junction held 1 base outside the gene matches. The CDR3 totals 14 residues. Germline CDR1 reads MDHEN; CDR2 reads SYDVKM. The CDR3 nucleotides read TGTGCCAGCAGTGTAGCGGGAGGGACAGATACGCAGTATTTT. This gives the protein CASSVAGGTDTQYF.

This clone was seen a single time. The J gene is TRBJ2-1, the V gene TRBV7-2, with 12 bases fitting TRBD2. This CDR3 spans 15 amino acids. V dropped 1 base and J dropped 8; count of bases not matched to a gene: 3. Germline CDR1 reads SGHTA; CDR2 reads FQGNSA. This CDR3 is CASSLGLAGVDEQFF. The CDR3 nucleotides read TGTGCCAGCAGCTTAGGACTAGCGGGAGTCGATGAGCAGTTCTTC.

CDR3 in amino acids: CASSPGQGTNYGYTF. CDR3 coding DNA: TGTGCCAGCAGCCCGGGACAGGGTACTAACTATGGCTACACCTTC. The chain employs TRBV7-9 and TRBJ1-2, with TRBD1 identical over 9 bases. Germline V gene data show CDR1 as SEHNR and CDR2 as FQNEAQ (reference sequence). V dropped 5 bases and J dropped 0; count of bases not matched to a gene: 4. The CDR3 loop spans 15 amino acids.

This clone has only one observation. This chain uses TRBV27 with TRBJ2-1, with 10 bases aligning to TRBD2. The V segment lost 5 bases and the J segment 2 bases; nucleotides outside the gene matches: 3. The CDR3 totals 15 residues. Germline CDR1 MNHEY, CDR2 SMNVEV (reference sequence). This CDR3 is CASSRAGGTYNEQFF. The CDR3 bases are TGTGCCAGCAGTCGAGCGGGAGGGACCTACAATGAGCAGTTCTTC.

The chain is built from TRBV6-5 and TRBJ2-7, with 11 bases matching TRBD1. The CDR3 has 16 amino acids. CDR1 is MNHEY, CDR2 SVGAGI, per germline. J was trimmed by 3 bases and V by 2 bases; bases with no gene match: 6. CDR3: CASSYLRGTGGYEQYF. In DNA form, the CDR3 reads TGTGCCAGCAGTTACCTTCGTGGGACAGGGGGCTACGAGCAGTACTTC.

The rearrangement uses TRBV5-4 and TRBJ1-2, with a tentative D call TRBD1 (6 bases). Germline CDR1 reads SGHNT; CDR2 reads YYREEE (reference sequence). The CDR3 spans 13 residues. Trimming took off 3 bases at V and 8 bases at J, with 14 bases between the two ends. CDR3 in DNA: TGTGCCAGCAGCTCGCAGGGGATGAGAGGCTACACCTTC. Protein sequence: CASSSQGMRGYTF.

The chain links TRBV7-8 to TRBJ1-1, with 9 positions matching TRBD1. Germline V gene data show CDR1 as SGHVS and CDR2 as FQNEAQ. Germline trimming cut 4 bases from V and 4 bases from J; bases unmatched to any gene: 4. CDR3 length equals 14 residues. The CDR3 nucleotides read TGTGCCAGCAGCTCCGGACAGGGGATCACTGAAGCTTTCTTT. Its protein product is CASSSGQGITEAFF. The whole variable domain, remainder taken from reference TRBV7-8 and TRBJ1-1, is GAGVSQSPRYKVAKRGQDVALRCDPISGHVSLFWYQQALGQGPEFLTYFQNEAQLDKSGLPSDRFFAERPEGSVSTLKIQRTQQEDSAVYLCASSSGQGITEAFFGQGTRLTVV.

V and J are TRBV7-9 and TRBJ2-5; D perhaps matches TRBD1 (6 bases). Germline V gene sequence: CDR1 SEHNR, CDR2 FQNEAQ (reference sequence). V gave up 7 bases and J gave up 2 bases, with 14 bases separating them. The CDR3 runs 14 residues. CDR3 sequence: CASTRGSGQETQYF. For the CDR3, the DNA is TGTGCCAGCACCAGGGGTTCAGGGCAAGAGACCCAGTACTTC. Supplemented by reference TRBV7-9 and TRBJ2-5, the full variable domain reads DTGVSQNPRHKITKRGQNVTFRCDPISEHNRLYWYRQTLGQGPEFLTYFQNEAQLEKSRLLSDRFSAERPKGSFSTLEIQRTEQGDSAMYLCASTRGSGQETQYFGPGTRLLVL.

The rearrangement links TRBV25-1 to TRBJ1-2; maybe TRBD1 (5 bases). The CDR3 spans 15 residues. V was pared by 0 bases and J by 4 bases, with 12 bases between. CDR1 MGHDK and CDR2 SYGVNS come from the germline V gene. CDR3 loop: CASSEYKGKGYGYTF. In nucleotides, the CDR3 is TGTGCCAGCAGTGAATATAAGGGGAAAGGCTATGGCTACACCTTC.

The J gene is TRBJ2-5, the V gene TRBV7-2; 9 bases align to TRBD2. TRBJ2-7 explains the end of the DNA better; the J call may be wrong. The CDR3 length is 17 residues. Germline lookup yields CDR1 SGHTA and CDR2 FQGNSA. The CDR3 loop is CASSPRGAGGSSYEQYF. CDR3 nucleotide sequence: TGTGCCAGCAGCCCGCGGGGCGCGGGAGGGAGCTCCTACGAGCAGTACTTC.

The chain joins TRBV11-3 to TRBJ2-1; 8 bases fit TRBD1. The trim removed 5 bases at V and 7 bases at J, leaving 4 bases unmatched. Per germline, CDR1 SGHNT and CDR2 YENEEA. This CDR3 contains 13 residues. The CDR3 region has the DNA TGTGCCAGCAGCCAGGACAGGGAGAATGAGCAGTTCTTC. It codes for CASSQDRENEQFF.